The T cell receptor beta chain under discussion was sequenced for a study of blood T cell repertoires in COVID-19. Study context: Acute-phase and convalescent COVID-19 samples originated in the United States, Italy and Spain. T cells, B-cell-depleted T cells, or PBMCs provided the cDNA or gDNA that served as material.

In the study's own analysis: Reference gene primer amplification gave nucleated cell count estimates. Some clones are missing from TCRdb's copy, which holds only in-frame ones; the method was immunoSEQ multiplex PCR. Clonal size and the V and J genes are those of that table, whereas D and trimming came from the DNA. The table records 150,000 or so clones, around four fifths of them present only once. The sequence was obtained from a woman aged 40 to 50 with active or convalescent COVID-19. Sequences were obtained from peripheral blood.

Here the CDR3 reads CSVVLAGGLWEQYF. In DNA, the CDR3 is TGCAGCGTTGTCCTAGCGGGGGGTCTGTGGGAGCAGTACTTC. The chain recombines TRBV29-1 with TRBJ2-7; TRBD2 aligns across 11 bases. Trimming cost V 4 bases and J 7 bases; bases outside gene matches: 9. Germline V lookup: CDR1 SQVTM, CDR2 ANQGSEA. The CDR3 covers 14 residues.